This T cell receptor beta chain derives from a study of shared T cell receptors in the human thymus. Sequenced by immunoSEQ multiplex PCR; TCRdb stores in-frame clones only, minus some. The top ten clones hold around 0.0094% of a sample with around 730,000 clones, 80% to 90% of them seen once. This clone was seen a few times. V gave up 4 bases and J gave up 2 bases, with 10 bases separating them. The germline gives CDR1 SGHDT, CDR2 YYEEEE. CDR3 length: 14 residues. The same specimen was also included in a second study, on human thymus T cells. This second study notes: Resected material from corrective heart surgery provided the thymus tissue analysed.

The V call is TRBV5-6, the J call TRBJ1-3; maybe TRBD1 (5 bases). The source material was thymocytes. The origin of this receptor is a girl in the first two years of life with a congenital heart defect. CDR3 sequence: CASSVGVAGNTIYF. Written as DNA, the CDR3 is TGTGCCAGCAGCGTAGGGGTTGCTGGAAACACCATATATTTT.